In this sample, the clone carrying this TCR beta chain turned up once. The authors' processing: Amplification of reference gene primers was used by the study to estimate nucleated cell counts. Sequenced by immunoSEQ multiplex PCR; TCRdb stores in-frame clones only, minus some. V and J calls and clone size are as listed in that table; D and trimming were resolved from the DNA. The table includes roughly 71,000 clones, roughly 89% detected once. The sample originates from a study of blood T cell repertoires in COVID-19. Study context: T cells, B-cell-depleted T cells, or PBMCs supplied cDNA or gDNA.

V lost 1 base and J 10 bases, leaving 8 bases between the germline ends. This CDR3 spans 12 amino acids. Germline lookup yields CDR1 MDHEN and CDR2 SYDVKM. This receptor was taken from a man aged 25-45 years with acute or convalescent COVID-19. The rearrangement joins TRBV28 to TRBJ2-1; possible D gene TRBD2, 5 bases. The sequenced sample was peripheral blood. For the CDR3, the DNA is TGTGCCAGCAGTTTATTGACGGGAGAGCAGTTCTTC. Protein: CASSLLTGEQFF.